The 23 T cell receptor beta chains below come from one sample, sequenced in a study of shared clonotypes between healthy human individuals. Clones were sequenced by immunoSEQ multiplex PCR, and TCRdb holds only the in-frame ones, with some missing. The table includes 2 million to 2.5 million clones, roughly 95% detected once. The sequencing sample was made of naive CD4+ T cells sorted from blood. Specified subset: CD45RA+ positively selected. The source of these receptors is a young man in good health.

The CDR3 nucleotides read TGCGCCAGCAGTTTAGGGGACTCTAATTCACCCCTCCACTTT. The encoded protein is CASSLGDSNSPLHF. The chain links TRBV10-1 to TRBJ1-6, with D possibly matching TRBD1 (5 bases). Per the germline V gene, CDR1 is WNHNN and CDR2 is SYGVQD (reference sequence). There are 14 residues in the CDR3. V was shortened by 5 bases and J by 6 bases, with 11 bases between the two germline ends.

This chain uses TRBV7-9 with TRBJ2-7; either TRBD1 or TRBD2 may supply D (5 bases each). The CDR3 is 19 residues long. Germline-derived CDR1 and CDR2 are SEHNR and FQNEAQ (reference sequence). Trimming took off 1 base at V and 3 bases at J, with 25 bases between the two ends. The CDR3 coding sequence is TGTGCCAGCAGCTTAGGAGGAGAAGGGACGGCCCGGTTCGGCTACGAGCAGTACTTC. It specifies CASSLGGEGTARFGYEQYF.

The CDR3 here is CASSPEARGTTGANVLTF. The CDR3 nucleotides are TGCGCCAGCAGCCCGGAGGCCAGAGGGACAACTGGGGCCAACGTCCTGACTTTC. This chain connects TRBV5-1 to TRBJ2-6; TRBD1 might be the D (6 bases). The CDR3 extends over 18 amino acids. Per the germline V gene, CDR1 is SGHRS and CDR2 is YFSETQ. The V end lost 4 bases, the J end lost 2 bases, and 19 bases lay between the germline ends. The full variable domain, rest sourced from reference TRBV5-1 and TRBJ2-6, is KAGVTQTPRYLIKTRGQQVTLSCSPISGHRSVSWYQQTPGQGLQFLFEYFSETQRNKGNFPGRFSGRQFSNSRSEMNVSTLELGDSALYLCASSPEARGTTGANVLTFGAGSRLTVL.

Concerning this clone: The identical CDR3 is also encoded by other nucleotide sequences in the sample. The rearrangement uses TRBV6-5 and TRBJ1-2; D is ambiguous. The CDR3 runs to 12 residues. Germline V lookup: CDR1 MNHEY, CDR2 SVGAGI. Trimming removed 2 bases from V and 4 bases from J, with 5 bases in between. The chain's CDR3 is CASSYRGYGYTF. The CDR3 DNA reads TGTGCCAGCAGTTACAGAGGCTATGGCTACACCTTC.

The rearrangement joins TRBV5-1 to TRBJ2-3; possible D gene TRBD2, 6 bases. The V and J ends lost 4 bases and 0 bases respectively, with 15 bases between them. This CDR3 region has 16 residues. Germline-derived CDR1 and CDR2 are SGHRS and YFSETQ. Here the CDR3 reads CASSGEDTFSTDTQYF. In DNA form, the CDR3 reads TGCGCCAGCAGCGGGGAGGACACTTTTAGCACAGATACGCAGTATTTT.

The J gene is TRBJ2-7, the V gene TRBV14; a weak D match, TRBD2 (5 bases). Trimming shortened V by 1 base and J by 3 bases, and 13 bases separated the two germline ends. CDR3 length equals 15 residues. Germline V gives CDR1 SGHDN, CDR2 FVKESK. The CDR3 DNA is TGTGCCAGCAGCCAAGCCCCCGCTAGCTTCTACGAGCAGTACTTC. Protein: CASSQAPASFYEQYF.

The chain employs TRBV5-1 and TRBJ1-4, with D unclear. Germline V gives CDR1 SGHRS, CDR2 YFSETQ. The ends were cut back, 4 bases at V and 6 bases at J, with 13 bases in the middle. The CDR3 is made up of 14 amino acids. This CDR3 reads CASSRRTSDEKLFF. Written as DNA, the CDR3 is TGCGCCAGCAGCAGAAGGACGTCGGATGAAAAACTGTTTTTT.

The chain carries TRBV28 and TRBJ1-4; 7 positions agree with TRBD1. The V segment lost 6 bases and the J segment 4 bases; nucleotides outside the gene matches: 2. Germline V gene data show CDR1 as MDHEN and CDR2 as SYDVKM. CDR3 length: 13 residues. CDR3 coding DNA: TGTGCCAGCAGCGGACAGGTTAATGAAAAACTGTTTTTT. Translating it yields CASSGQVNEKLFF.

CDR3 coding DNA: TGCGCCAGCAGCCAAGATGGGTCGGCTCCAACCTTACAAGAGACCCAGTACTTC. Its protein product is CASSQDGSAPTLQETQYF. The chain couples TRBV4-3 to TRBJ2-5, with unresolved D. CDR3 length: 18 residues. Trimming pared 0 bases from V and 2 bases from J, leaving 19 bases between. The V gene's germline CDR1 is LGHNA and CDR2 YSLEER.

CDR3 residues: CASSVARFGDTQYF. CDR3 sequence (DNA): TGTGCCAGCAGCGTAGCGCGGTTTGGCGATACGCAGTATTTT. This chain links TRBV9 with TRBJ2-3; no reliable D call. The CDR3 consists of 14 residues. V was shortened by 0 bases and J by 6 bases, with 11 bases between the two germline ends. Germline lookup yields CDR1 SGDLS and CDR2 YYNGEE. Based on the CDR3 plus reference TRBV9 and TRBJ2-3, the full variable domain is DSGVTQTPKHLITATGQRVTLRCSPRSGDLSVYWYQQSLDQGLQFLIQYYNGEERAKGNILERFSAQQFPDLHSELNLSSLELGDSALYFCASSVARFGDTQYFGPGTRLTVL.

The rearrangement joins TRBV6-1 to TRBJ2-7; 8 nucleotides align to TRBD2. V was clipped by 3 bases and J by 6 bases; unmatched bases: 7. The CDR3 is 14 residues long. Looked up from germline, CDR1 is MNHNS and CDR2 is SASEGT. This chain's CDR3 is CASSEGTSIAEQYF. The CDR3 coding sequence is TGTGCCAGCAGTGAGGGGACTAGTATTGCCGAGCAGTACTTC.

The chain has TRBV6-1 and TRBJ1-4, with D possibly matching TRBD1 (5 bases). Germline V gives CDR1 MNHNS, CDR2 SASEGT. Trimming removed 4 bases from V and 3 bases from J, with 9 bases in between. The CDR3 length is 14 residues. DNA of the CDR3: TGTGCCAGCAGTGGGGGGGGAGCTAATGAAAAACTGTTTTTT. As protein: CASSGGGANEKLFF.

This chain uses TRBV30 with TRBJ2-7; 8 bases line up with TRBD1. The V gene's germline CDR1 is GTSNPN and CDR2 SVGIG (reference sequence). The CDR3 is made up of 16 amino acids. V dropped 2 bases and J dropped 6; count of bases not matched to a gene: 15. The CDR3 sequence is CAWSSRSWQGALEQYF. The CDR3 nucleotides are TGTGCCTGGAGTTCACGCAGTTGGCAGGGGGCACTCGAGCAGTACTTC.

The chain carries TRBV6-5 and TRBJ1-1; D gene unclear. From germline, CDR1 is MNHEY and CDR2 SVGAGI. V was pared by 2 bases and J by 3 bases, with 13 bases between. CDR3 length: 15 amino acids. The CDR3 nucleotides are TGTGCCAGCAGTTACCTCTACAGTACTTACACTGAAGCTTTCTTT. This sequence encodes CASSYLYSTYTEAFF.

This clone was observed once. The J gene is TRBJ1-2, the V gene TRBV5-1, with 7 bases aligning to TRBD1. CDR3 length: 15 residues. From germline, CDR1 is SGHRS and CDR2 YFSETQ. The trim removed 0 bases at V and 4 bases at J, leaving 6 bases unmatched. CDR3 loop: CASSLAGTESYGYTF. For the CDR3, the DNA is TGCGCCAGCAGCTTGGCCGGGACAGAGAGCTATGGCTACACCTTC.

The rearrangement uses TRBV4-2 and TRBJ1-2; D remains unclear. CDR1 and CDR2 (germline): LGHNA, YNFKEQ. This CDR3 is 17 amino acids long. V shed 0 bases and J shed 0 bases, with 14 bases lying between them. This chain's CDR3 is CASSQDRNPGTNYGYTF. CDR3 nucleotide sequence: TGTGCCAGCAGCCAAGATCGGAACCCGGGAACTAACTATGGCTACACCTTC.

The gene calls are TRBV28 and TRBJ1-4, with D maybe TRBD1 (5 bases). Germline V gene sequence: CDR1 MDHEN, CDR2 SYDVKM. Trimming removed 2 bases at V and 7 bases at J, with 17 bases between. The CDR3 consists of 16 residues. The CDR3 loop is CASSLTSRGNTEKLFF. CDR3 DNA sequence: TGTGCCAGCAGTTTAACATCCCGGGGCAACACTGAAAAACTGTTTTTT.

V usage is TRBV11-2 and J usage is TRBJ2-3; tentatively, D is TRBD1 (5 bases). Trimming removed 6 bases at V and 0 bases at J, with 16 bases between. This CDR3 contains 16 residues. CDR1 and CDR2 (germline): SGHAT, FQNNGV. CDR3 nucleotides: TGTGCCAGCAGACGTCCAGGGAAACCTAGCACAGATACGCAGTATTTT. It translates to CASRRPGKPSTDTQYF.

The rearrangement uses TRBV6-1 and TRBJ1-4; D is possibly TRBD1 (5 bases). The CDR3 runs to 14 residues. Trimming left V 10 bases short and J 1 base short, with 13 bases between. Germline loops: CDR1 MNHNS, CDR2 SASEGT. Written as DNA, the CDR3 is TGTGCCACCATGGGACTGCGAACTAATGAAAAACTGTTTTTT. It is translated as CATMGLRTNEKLFF.

V gene TRBV4-2 combines with J gene TRBJ2-3; D perhaps matches TRBD2 (5 bases). The CDR3 sequence is 16 residues long. Germline V gives CDR1 LGHNA, CDR2 YNFKEQ. Trimming left V 0 bases short and J 2 bases short, with 12 bases between. As DNA, the CDR3 is TGTGCCAGCAGCCAAGATCTGAGGGTCCTCACAGATACGCAGTATTTT. It codes for CASSQDLRVLTDTQYF.

V usage is TRBV19 and J usage is TRBJ2-7, with 7 bases identical to TRBD2. The CDR3 runs to 14 residues. Germline CDR1 and CDR2: LNHDA and SQIVND (reference sequence). V lost 4 bases, J lost 2 bases, and 5 bases stayed unmatched. The CDR3 spells CASSRGSGTYEQYF. The CDR3 DNA follows: TGTGCCAGTAGTAGAGGAAGCGGGACCTACGAGCAGTACTTC.

The CDR3 loop reads CASSASGTSGPNEQFF. For the CDR3, the DNA is TGTGCCAGCAGCGCGTCCGGGACTAGCGGACCCAATGAGCAGTTCTTC. This rearrangement joins TRBV11-2 to TRBJ2-1; TRBD2 agrees at 11 bases. Germline V CDR1 and CDR2: SGHAT, FQNNGV. V dropped 5 bases and J dropped 6; count of bases not matched to a gene: 9. The CDR3 sequence is 16 residues long.

This clone was seen only once. V gene TRBV9 combines with J gene TRBJ1-2; D not resolved. Trimming took off 0 bases at V and 2 bases at J, with 11 bases between the two ends. CDR3 length: 15 residues. Germline values: CDR1 SGDLS, CDR2 YYNGEE. CDR3: CASSVGEYANYGYTF. CDR3 in DNA: TGTGCCAGCAGCGTAGGGGAGTATGCGAACTATGGCTACACCTTC. The entire variable domain, with the rest obtained from reference TRBV9 and TRBJ1-2, is as follows: DSGVTQTPKHLITATGQRVTLRCSPRSGDLSVYWYQQSLDQGLQFLIQYYNGEERAKGNILERFSAQQFPDLHSELNLSSLELGDSALYFCASSVGEYANYGYTFGSGTRLTVV.